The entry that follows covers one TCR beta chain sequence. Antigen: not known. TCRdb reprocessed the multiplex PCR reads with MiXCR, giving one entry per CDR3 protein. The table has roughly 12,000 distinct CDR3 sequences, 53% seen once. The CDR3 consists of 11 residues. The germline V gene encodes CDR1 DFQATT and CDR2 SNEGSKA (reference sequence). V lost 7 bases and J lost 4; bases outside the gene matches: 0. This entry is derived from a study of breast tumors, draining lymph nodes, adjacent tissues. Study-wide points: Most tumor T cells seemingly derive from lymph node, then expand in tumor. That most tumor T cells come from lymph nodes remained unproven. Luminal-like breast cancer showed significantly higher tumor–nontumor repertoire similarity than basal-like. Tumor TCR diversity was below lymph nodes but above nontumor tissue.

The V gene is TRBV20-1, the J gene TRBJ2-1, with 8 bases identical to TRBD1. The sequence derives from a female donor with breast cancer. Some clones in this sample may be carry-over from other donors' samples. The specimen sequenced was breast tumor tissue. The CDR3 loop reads CSGQGYNEQFF. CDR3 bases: TGCAGTGGACAGGGGTACAATGAGCAGTTCTTC.